These 25 T cell receptor beta chains share one sample of origin, sequenced in a study of T-cell reconstitution after alpha-beta-depleted transplantation in children. During its preparation, the TCRbeta library received unique molecular identifiers. One entry per CDR3 protein results from TCRdb running MiXCR on the PCR reads. The sample holds hundreds of thousands of distinct CDR3 sequences; around 9.1% are singletons and the top ten take less than 8%. This sample comprised PBMCs, obtained before TCRalphabeta/CD19-depleted stem cell transplant. The receptors come from a boy younger than two with acute myeloid leukemia, due to receive a stem cell transplant.

This clonotype was seen more than once but under ten times. J is TRBJ2-7 and V is TRBV12-3 or TRBV12-4; D not resolved. The CDR3 is 12 residues long. V gave up 5 bases and J gave up 2 bases, with 7 bases separating them. The DNA for the CDR3 is TGTGCCAGCAGTATAACACCCTACGAGCAGTACTTC. Its translation: CASSITPYEQYF.

This clonotype was detected many times. V is TRBV7-2 and J is TRBJ2-3; maybe TRBD2 (6 bases). CDR3 length: 14 amino acids. Trimming left V 5 bases short and J 5 bases short, with 14 bases between. In germline, CDR1 is SGHTA, CDR2 FQGNSA. CDR3 in amino acids: CASSPGLPEDTQYF. The CDR3 DNA is TGTGCCAGCAGCCCGGGACTGCCAGAAGATACGCAGTATTTT.

This clonotype was observed a handful of times. This CDR3 reads CSARLREGAYNEQFF. The CDR3 nucleotides are TGCAGTGCCCGACTTCGGGAGGGGGCCTACAATGAGCAGTTCTTC. V gene TRBV20-1 combines with J gene TRBJ2-1; 8 bases agree with TRBD2. CDR3 length: 15 amino acids. With 6 bases clipped from V and 2 bases from J, the junction kept 9 bases outside the gene matches. Germline values: CDR1 DFQATT, CDR2 SNEGSKA (reference sequence).

The gene calls are TRBV5-1 and TRBJ1-6, with a weak D call TRBD1 (5 bases). Per the germline V gene, CDR1 is SGHRS and CDR2 is YFSETQ. Trimming took off 0 bases at V and 0 bases at J, with 7 bases between the two ends. The CDR3 loop spans 16 amino acids. The CDR3 nucleotides read TGCGCCAGCAGCTTGGTGGGGCTCTCCTATAATTCACCCCTCCACTTT. It codes for CASSLVGLSYNSPLHF.

In this sample, this clonotype turned up a few times. The chain recombines TRBV5-6 with TRBJ2-1, with TRBD2 as a possible D gene (6 bases). This CDR3 region has 14 residues. Germline CDR1 is SGHDT and CDR2 is YYEEEE. V lost 0 bases and J lost 7, with 11 bases in between. The DNA of the CDR3 is TGTGCCAGCAGCTTGGCGGGACTTTCTAATGAGCAGTTCTTC. Amino acids: CASSLAGLSNEQFF.

Only a few counts were recorded for this clonotype. The chain carries TRBV18 and TRBJ2-4; TRBD2 is a possible D gene (6 bases). The germline V gene encodes CDR1 KGHSH and CDR2 LQKENI. The CDR3 consists of 13 residues. Trimming took 4 bases from V and 6 from J, leaving 10 bases between them. This CDR3 reads CASSLRDSNIQYF. CDR3 coding DNA: TGTGCCAGCTCACTCCGGGACTCAAACATTCAGTACTTC. The full variable domain, completed using reference TRBV18 and TRBJ2-4, is NAGVMQNPRHLVRRRGQEARLRCSPMKGHSHVYWYRQLPEEGLKFMVYLQKENIIDESGMPKERFSAEFPKEGPSILRIQQVVRGDSAAYFCASSLRDSNIQYFGAGTRLSVL.

This clonotype was counted ten times or more. The CDR3 loop is CASRTGSYEQYF. CDR3 coding DNA: TGTGCCTCCCGGACGGGTTCCTACGAGCAGTACTTC. The chain recombines TRBV10-3 with TRBJ2-7; D gene unclear. This CDR3 is 12 amino acids long. V was cut by 11 bases and J by 1 base, with 12 bases left in between. Per the germline V gene, CDR1 is ENHRY and CDR2 is SYGVKD.

In this sample, this clonotype turned up many times. The chain carries TRBV7-2 and TRBJ2-1, with a tentative D call TRBD1 (5 bases). The germline CDR1 and CDR2 sequences are SGHTA and FQGNSA. CDR3 length equals 16 residues. V was clipped by 1 base and J by 1 base, with 11 bases between them. CDR3 nucleotide sequence: TGTGCCAGCAGCTTAGGGGGCCAAAAATCCTACAATGAGCAGTTCTTC. Its protein product is CASSLGGQKSYNEQFF.

The chain couples TRBV9 to TRBJ2-5, with D perhaps matching TRBD2 (6 bases). The CDR3 has 15 amino acids. The ends were cut back, 4 bases at V and 5 bases at J, with 18 bases in the middle. Germline-derived CDR1 and CDR2 are SGDLS and YYNGEE. The CDR3 bases are TGTGCCAGCAGCCCCCGGGGGTTCCCGTCGGAGACCCAGTACTTC. Protein product: CASSPRGFPSETQYF.

This clonotype was seen repeatedly, ten times or more. The rearrangement links TRBV3-1 to TRBJ2-5; either TRBD1 or TRBD2 may fit D (6 bases each). With 0 bases removed from V and 5 bases from J, the gap between germline ends came to 13 bases. The CDR3 runs 15 residues. Germline CDR1 is LGHDT and CDR2 is YNNKEL (reference sequence). The CDR3 is CASSQDYRAGETQYF. For the CDR3, the DNA is TGTGCCAGCAGCCAAGACTACAGGGCGGGGGAGACCCAGTACTTC.

This clonotype was seen ten or more times. V gene TRBV4-3 combines with J gene TRBJ1-6; tentatively, D is TRBD1 (5 bases). The CDR3 length is 15 residues. Germline V lookup: CDR1 LGHNA, CDR2 YSLEER. The V end lost 4 bases, the J end lost 0 bases, and 7 bases lay between the germline ends. The CDR3, as DNA: TGCGCCAGCAGCCGACAGAGCTCCTATAATTCACCCCTCCACTTT. Translation: CASSRQSSYNSPLHF.

This clonotype was seen many times. The chain employs TRBV20-1 and TRBJ2-3; 7 bases are a match to TRBD2. This CDR3 has 16 residues. The V gene's germline CDR1 is DFQATT and CDR2 SNEGSKA (reference sequence). V shed 5 bases and J 5 bases; nucleotides not matched to a gene: 16. For the CDR3, the DNA is TGCAGTGCTGAGCCTGAGGTAGCGGGCCAAGAAGATACGCAGTATTTT. Translation: CSAEPEVAGQEDTQYF.

This clonotype was seen at least ten times. V usage is TRBV6-5 and J usage is TRBJ1-2, with 7 bases identical to TRBD1. This CDR3 is 14 amino acids long. Unmatched junction bases numbered 0, after V lost 2 bases and J lost 0 bases. Germline lookup yields CDR1 MNHEY and CDR2 SVGAGI. CDR3 coding DNA: TGTGCCAGCAGTTACACAGGGGCTAACTATGGCTACACCTTC. This encodes CASSYTGANYGYTF.

This clonotype was counted many times. The rearrangement links TRBV15 to TRBJ1-5; perhaps TRBD1 as D (6 bases). V lost 0 bases and J lost 4, with 19 bases in between. CDR3 length: 18 residues. Germline assignment: CDR1 LNHNV and CDR2 YYDKDF (reference sequence). As DNA, the CDR3 is TGTGCCACCAGCAGAGAGGGTGGTAAGTTAACAGGGAATCAGCCCCAGCATTTT. Encoded protein: CATSREGGKLTGNQPQHF. The variable domain in full, completed from reference TRBV15 and TRBJ1-5, reads DAMVIQNPRYQVTQFGKPVTLSCSQTLNHNVMYWYQQKSSQAPKLLFHYYDKDFNNEADTPDNFQSRRPNTSFCFLDIRSPGLGDTAMYLCATSREGGKLTGNQPQHFGDGTRLSIL.

In this sample, this clonotype turned up a few times. The gene calls are TRBV6-2 or TRBV6-3 and TRBJ1-5; perhaps TRBD1 as D (5 bases). V lost 0 bases and J 4 bases, leaving 7 bases between the germline ends. The CDR3 contains 14 residues. From germline, CDR1 is MNHEY and CDR2 SVGEGT. The CDR3, as DNA: TGTGCCAGCAGTTACTCGTGGGGGAATCAGCCCCAGCATTTT. Residues: CASSYSWGNQPQHF.

This clonotype was seen at least ten times. The chain links TRBV7-2 to TRBJ2-1, with TRBD2 matching over 10 bases. The V gene end was trimmed by 6 bases and the J gene end by 7 bases; junction bases not matched to a gene: 6. The CDR3 extends over 14 amino acids. The germline V gene has CDR1 SGHTA and CDR2 FQGNSA. Here the CDR3 DNA reads TGTGCCAGCAGTTTGTCTAGCGGGGGAAATGAGCAGTTCTTC. This encodes CASSLSSGGNEQFF.

Ten or more counts support this clonotype. J is TRBJ2-1 and V is TRBV5-1; 9 positions agree with TRBD1. The CDR3 contains 14 residues. Trimming cost V 5 bases and J 5 bases; bases outside gene matches: 5. The V gene's germline CDR1 is SGHRS and CDR2 YFSETQ. CDR3 bases: TGCGCCAGCAGTAGGGACAGGGCCGACAATGAGCAGTTCTTC. Translation: CASSRDRADNEQFF. The full variable domain, its missing parts supplied by reference TRBV5-1 and TRBJ2-1, is KAGVTQTPRYLIKTRGQQVTLSCSPISGHRSVSWYQQTPGQGLQFLFEYFSETQRNKGNFPGRFSGRQFSNSRSEMNVSTLELGDSALYLCASSRDRADNEQFFGPGTRLTVL.

This clonotype has at least ten counts. This chain connects TRBV7-9 to TRBJ1-5; 10 nucleotides align to TRBD1. This CDR3 comprises 17 residues. Germline assignment: CDR1 SEHNR and CDR2 FQNEAQ (reference sequence). Trimming removed 4 bases from V and 2 bases from J; junction bases left unmatched: 8. CDR3 DNA: TGTGCCAGCAGCTCCCTTATCGGGACAGGGGGCAATCAGCCCCAGCATTTT. This codes for CASSSLIGTGGNQPQHF.

This rearrangement joins TRBV5-6 to TRBJ2-2, with 8 bases aligning to TRBD1. Losses at the gene ends were 0 bases for V and 8 bases for J; bases not matched to a gene: 3. Germline values: CDR1 SGHDT, CDR2 YYEEEE. This CDR3 comprises 14 residues. The CDR3 region has the DNA TGTGCCAGCAGCTTGGGGACAGGGTATGGGGAGCTGTTTTTT. Protein sequence: CASSLGTGYGELFF.

This clonotype was detected ten times or more. The chain links TRBV6-5 to TRBJ1-5, with 9 bases matching TRBD1. The CDR3 extends over 16 amino acids. The V segment lost 3 bases and the J segment 5 bases; nucleotides outside the gene matches: 8. Germline loops: CDR1 MNHEY, CDR2 SVGAGI. The CDR3 nucleotides read TGTGCCAGCAGTTATCCCGGGACAGGGTCTCATCAGCCCCAGCATTTT. This encodes CASSYPGTGSHQPQHF.

The chain links TRBV6-2 or TRBV6-3 to TRBJ2-7, with a tentative D call TRBD2 (6 bases). Looked up from germline, CDR1 is MNHEY and CDR2 is SVGEGT. The CDR3 totals 18 residues. Deletions cut 0 bases from V and 1 base from J, with 19 bases between. In DNA, the CDR3 is TGTGCCAGCAGTTACTCGAGAGATGTAGCGGATCATTCCTACGAGCAGTACTTC. Its translation is CASSYSRDVADHSYEQYF.

This clonotype has more than one count but fewer than ten. The CDR3 region is CASSVGRAGNYNSPLHF. CDR3 coding DNA: TGTGCCAGCAGCGTAGGACGGGCAGGGAACTATAATTCACCCCTCCACTTT. The V and J genes are TRBV9 and TRBJ1-6; D might be TRBD1 (5 bases). This CDR3 is 17 amino acids long. The germline gives CDR1 SGDLS, CDR2 YYNGEE. V lost 0 bases and J lost 3, with 13 bases in between.

This clonotype was detected ten times or more. The chain links TRBV7-2 to TRBJ2-7, with 7 bases matching TRBD1. V trimming: 5 bases; J trimming: 6 bases; junction bases outside the gene matches: 7. CDR3 length: 13 amino acids. The germline gives CDR1 SGHTA, CDR2 FQGNSA. CDR3 loop: CASSDGTASEQYF. The CDR3 DNA sequence: TGTGCCAGCAGCGACGGGACAGCGAGCGAGCAGTACTTC. Filled out from reference TRBV7-2 and TRBJ2-7, the complete variable domain reads GAGVSQSPSNKVTEKGKDVELRCDPISGHTALYWYRQSLGQGLEFLIYFQGNSAPDKSGLPSDRFSAERTGGSVSTLTIQRTQQEDSAVYLCASSDGTASEQYFGPGTRLTVT.

At least ten counts were recorded for this clonotype. This sequence joins TRBV5-1 and TRBJ2-7; D remains unclear. Between the trimmed V and J ends, which lost 0 bases and 3 bases, there was a span of 25 bases. The CDR3 is 19 amino acids. Germline lookup yields CDR1 SGHRS and CDR2 YFSETQ. CDR3 loop: CASSLEPPDGWNTFYEQYF. CDR3 DNA: TGCGCCAGCAGCTTGGAACCCCCGGATGGATGGAATACCTTCTACGAGCAGTACTTC. Looking up the rest from reference TRBV5-1 and TRBJ2-7 gives the full variable domain: KAGVTQTPRYLIKTRGQQVTLSCSPISGHRSVSWYQQTPGQGLQFLFEYFSETQRNKGNFPGRFSGRQFSNSRSEMNVSTLELGDSALYLCASSLEPPDGWNTFYEQYFGPGTRLTVT.

This clonotype was recorded many times. This chain uses TRBV7-2 with TRBJ2-2; D remains ambiguous. The germline gives CDR1 SGHTA, CDR2 FQGNSA. With 3 bases removed from V and 0 bases from J, the gap between germline ends came to 5 bases. CDR3 length: 14 residues. DNA for the CDR3: TGTGCCAGCAGCTTTTACGCGAACACCGGGGAGCTGTTTTTT. As protein: CASSFYANTGELFF.